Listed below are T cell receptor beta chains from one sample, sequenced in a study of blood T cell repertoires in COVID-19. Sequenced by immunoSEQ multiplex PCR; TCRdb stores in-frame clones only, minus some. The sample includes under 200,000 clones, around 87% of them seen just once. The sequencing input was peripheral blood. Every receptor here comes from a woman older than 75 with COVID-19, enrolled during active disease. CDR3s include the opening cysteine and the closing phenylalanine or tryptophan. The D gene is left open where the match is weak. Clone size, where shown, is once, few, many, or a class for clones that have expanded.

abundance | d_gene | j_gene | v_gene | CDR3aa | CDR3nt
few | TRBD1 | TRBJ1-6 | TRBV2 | CASKTGTDNSPLHF | TGTGCCAGCAAAACCGGGACAGATAATTCACCCCTCCACTTT
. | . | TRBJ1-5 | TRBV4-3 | CASSQDYRDQPQHF | TGCGCCAGCAGCCAAGATTACAGGGATCAGCCCCAGCATTTT
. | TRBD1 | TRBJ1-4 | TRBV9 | CASSVAGTVNEKLFF | TGTGCCAGCAGCGTAGCTGGGACAGTGAATGAAAAACTGTTTTTT
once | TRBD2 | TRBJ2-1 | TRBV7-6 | CASSLVASGLVYNEQFF | TGTGCCAGCAGCTTAGTGGCTAGCGGGTTGGTCTACAATGAGCAGTTCTTC
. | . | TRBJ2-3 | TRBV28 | CASSSLGGSLVTDTQYF | TGTGCCAGCAGTTCTTTGGGGGGATCGCTGGTCACAGATACGCAGTATTTT
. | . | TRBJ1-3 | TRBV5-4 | CASSLDAASSGNTIYF | TGTGCCAGCAGCTTGGACGCGGCCTCCTCTGGAAACACCATATATTTT
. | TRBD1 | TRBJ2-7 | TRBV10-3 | CAIRGTAHEQYF | TGTGCCATCAGGGGGACAGCCCACGAGCAGTACTTC
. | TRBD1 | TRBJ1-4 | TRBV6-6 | CASSGQDSFEKLFF | TGTGCCAGCAGTGGACAGGATTCTTTTGAAAAACTGTTTTTT
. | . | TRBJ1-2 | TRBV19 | CASSTVNYGYTF | TGTGCCAGTAGCACAGTCAACTATGGCTACACCTTC
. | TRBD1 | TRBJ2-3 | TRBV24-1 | CATSSGGSSDTQYF | TGTGCCACCAGCTCAGGGGGTAGTTCAGATACGCAGTATTTT
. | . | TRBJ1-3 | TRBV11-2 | CASSLVPGAGNTIYF | TGTGCCAGCAGCTTAGTCCCAGGGGCTGGAAACACCATATATTTT
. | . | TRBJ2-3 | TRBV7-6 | CASSLGQNTDTQYF | TGTGCCAGCAGCTTGGGGCAGAACACAGATACGCAGTATTTT
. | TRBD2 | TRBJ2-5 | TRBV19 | CASRATSGYQETQYF | TGTGCCAGTAGGGCGACTAGCGGTTATCAAGAGACCCAGTACTTC
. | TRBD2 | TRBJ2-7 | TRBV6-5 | CASSSPSSGRTNEQYF | TGTGCCAGCAGTTCCCCCAGTAGCGGGAGGACCAACGAGCAGTACTTC
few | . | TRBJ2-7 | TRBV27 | CASSFRESYEQYF | TGTGCCAGCAGTTTCCGGGAGTCCTACGAGCAGTACTTC
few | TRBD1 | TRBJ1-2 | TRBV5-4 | CASSWDRGRGGYTF | TGTGCCAGCAGCTGGGACAGGGGGCGGGGCGGCTACACCTTC
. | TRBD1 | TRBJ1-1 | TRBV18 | CASSPKGTGGTEAFF | TGTGCCAGCTCACCAAAAGGGACAGGGGGAACTGAAGCTTTCTTT
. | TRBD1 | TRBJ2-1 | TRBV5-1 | CASSGTGDPYNEQFF | TGCGCCAGCAGTGGTACAGGGGATCCATACAATGAGCAGTTCTTC
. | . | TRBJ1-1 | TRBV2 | CASRWRGTEAFF | TGTGCCAGCAGGTGGAGGGGCACTGAAGCTTTCTTT
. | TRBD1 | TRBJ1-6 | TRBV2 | CASSLDRSRSPLHF | TGTGCCAGCAGTTTGGACAGGTCAAGATCACCCCTCCACTTT
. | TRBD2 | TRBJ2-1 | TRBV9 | CASSPNPGLAGKSYNEQFF | TGTGCCAGCAGCCCAAACCCGGGACTAGCGGGAAAGTCCTACAATGAGCAGTTCTTC